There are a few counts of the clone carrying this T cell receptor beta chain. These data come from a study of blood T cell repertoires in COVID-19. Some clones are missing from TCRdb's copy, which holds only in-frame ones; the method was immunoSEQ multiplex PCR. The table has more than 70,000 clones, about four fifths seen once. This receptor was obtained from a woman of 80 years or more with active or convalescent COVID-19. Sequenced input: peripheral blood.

CDR3 region: CASTPKATAYEQYF. In DNA, the CDR3 is TGTGCCAGTACCCCCAAAGCGACTGCCTACGAGCAGTACTTC. V and J are TRBV19 and TRBJ2-7, with D hard to call. CDR3 length: 14 amino acids. V lost 7 bases and J 2 bases, leaving 15 bases between the germline ends. CDR1 and CDR2 (germline): LNHDA, SQIVND (reference sequence).